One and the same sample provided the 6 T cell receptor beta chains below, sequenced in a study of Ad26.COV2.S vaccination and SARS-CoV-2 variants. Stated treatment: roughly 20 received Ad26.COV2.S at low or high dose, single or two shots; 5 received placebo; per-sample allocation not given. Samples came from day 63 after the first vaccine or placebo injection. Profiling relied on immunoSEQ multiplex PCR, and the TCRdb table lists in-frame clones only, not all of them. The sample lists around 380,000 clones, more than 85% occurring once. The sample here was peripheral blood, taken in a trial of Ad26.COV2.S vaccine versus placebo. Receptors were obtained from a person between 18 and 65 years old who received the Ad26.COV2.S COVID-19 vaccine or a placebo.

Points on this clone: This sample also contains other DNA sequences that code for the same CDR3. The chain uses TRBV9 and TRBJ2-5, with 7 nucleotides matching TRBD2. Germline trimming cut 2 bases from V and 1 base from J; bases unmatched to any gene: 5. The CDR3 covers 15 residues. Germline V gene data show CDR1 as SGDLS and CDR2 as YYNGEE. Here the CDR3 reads CASSVGGGVQETQYF. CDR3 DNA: TGTGCCAGCAGCGTGGGCGGGGGAGTCCAAGAGACCCAGTACTTC.

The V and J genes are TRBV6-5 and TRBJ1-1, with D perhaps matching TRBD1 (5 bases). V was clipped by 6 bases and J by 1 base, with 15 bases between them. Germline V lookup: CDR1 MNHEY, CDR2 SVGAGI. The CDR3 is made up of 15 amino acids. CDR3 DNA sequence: TGTGCCAGCAGCTCCGGGACCCCAGGGAACACTGAAGCTTTCTTT. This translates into CASSSGTPGNTEAFF.

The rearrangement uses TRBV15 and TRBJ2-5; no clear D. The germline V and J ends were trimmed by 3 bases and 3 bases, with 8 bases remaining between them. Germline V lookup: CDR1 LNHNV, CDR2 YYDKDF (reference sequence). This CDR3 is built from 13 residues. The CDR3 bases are TGTGCCACCAGCAGCCCGGCCGAAGAGACCCAGTACTTC. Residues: CATSSPAEETQYF.

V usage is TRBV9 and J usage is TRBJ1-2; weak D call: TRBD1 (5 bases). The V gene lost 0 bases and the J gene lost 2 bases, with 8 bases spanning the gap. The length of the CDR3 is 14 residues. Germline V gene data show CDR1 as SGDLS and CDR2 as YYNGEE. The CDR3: CASSVVGENYGYTF. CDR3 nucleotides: TGTGCCAGCAGCGTAGTGGGGGAAAACTATGGCTACACCTTC.

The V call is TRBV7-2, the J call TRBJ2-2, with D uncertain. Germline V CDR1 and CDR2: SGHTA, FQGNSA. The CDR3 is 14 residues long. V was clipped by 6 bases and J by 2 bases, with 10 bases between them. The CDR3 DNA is TGTGCCAGCAGACTTCCCAGAAACACCGGGGAGCTGTTTTTT. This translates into CASRLPRNTGELFF.

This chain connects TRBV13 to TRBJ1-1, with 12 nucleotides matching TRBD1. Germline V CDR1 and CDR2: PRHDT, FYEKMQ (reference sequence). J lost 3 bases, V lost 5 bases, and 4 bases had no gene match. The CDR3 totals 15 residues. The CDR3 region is CASSPGQGAYTEAFF. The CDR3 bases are TGTGCCAGCAGCCCGGGACAGGGGGCTTACACTGAAGCTTTCTTT. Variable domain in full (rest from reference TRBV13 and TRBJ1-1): AAGVIQSPRHLIKEKRETATLKCYPIPRHDTVYWYQQGPGQDPQFLISFYEKMQSDKGSIPDRFSAQQFSDYHSELNMSSLELGDSALYFCASSPGQGAYTEAFFGQGTRLTVV.